Each of the 10 T cell receptor beta chains below was sequenced from the same sample in a study of blood T cell repertoires in COVID-19. The protocol was immunoSEQ multiplex PCR, while the TCRdb copy is restricted to in-frame clones and leaves out a portion. The sample contains 430,000 or so clones, 70% to 90% of which appear only once. What was sequenced was PBMCs or T cells enriched from blood (not recorded which). All receptors derive from a young woman who had been exposed to COVID-19.

The rearrangement joins TRBV18 to TRBJ1-1; D call uncertain. CDR3 size: 14 residues. Between the trimmed V and J ends, which lost 6 bases and 0 bases, there was a span of 11 bases. Germline V gene data show CDR1 as KGHSH and CDR2 as LQKENI. The CDR3 DNA reads TGTGCCAGCTCCTTGGGCGTCCTGAACACTGAAGCTTTCTTT. This codes for CASSLGVLNTEAFF.

J is TRBJ1-6 and V is TRBV5-4; no firm D call. From germline, CDR1 is SGHNT and CDR2 YYREEE (reference sequence). The ends were cut back, 1 base at V and 10 bases at J, with 6 bases in the middle. The CDR3 length is 12 residues. The CDR3 coding sequence is TGTGCCAGCAGCTTGATCGGGTCACCCCTCCACTTT. Translation: CASSLIGSPLHF.

The chain joins TRBV9 to TRBJ2-3; 8 bases are a match to TRBD2. From germline, CDR1 is SGDLS and CDR2 YYNGEE. Trimming removed 3 bases from V and 3 bases from J; junction bases left unmatched: 9. The CDR3 consists of 16 residues. The CDR3 sequence: CASSAGIAGRTDTQYF. CDR3 nucleotide sequence: TGTGCCAGCAGCGCGGGAATAGCGGGGAGAACAGATACGCAGTATTTT.

V gene TRBV27 combines with J gene TRBJ1-1, with TRBD1 matching 9 bases. This CDR3 spans 16 amino acids. With V trimmed by 1 base and J by 1 base, 4 bases remained unmatched. Germline V lookup: CDR1 MNHEY, CDR2 SMNVEV (reference sequence). As DNA, the CDR3 is TGTGCCAGCAGTTTATTATGGACAGGGGAGAACACTGAAGCTTTCTTT. Translated, it gives CASSLLWTGENTEAFF.

This chain connects TRBV2 to TRBJ2-1; 8 positions agree with TRBD2. The length of the CDR3 is 16 residues. The germline V gene encodes CDR1 SNHLY and CDR2 FYNNEI. After removal of 1 base from V and 2 bases from J, the junction contained 4 bases not matched to a gene. The CDR3: CASSEVRTSPYNEQFF. Written as DNA, the CDR3 is TGTGCCAGCAGTGAAGTACGGACTAGCCCCTACAATGAGCAGTTCTTC.

The V and J genes are TRBV4-3 and TRBJ2-3, with 10 positions matching TRBD1. Germline assignment: CDR1 LGHNA and CDR2 YSLEER. The V segment lost 0 bases and the J segment 0 bases; nucleotides outside the gene matches: 12. This CDR3 is 20 amino acids long. CDR3 region: CASSQDGDRGPTTSTDTQYF. The CDR3 DNA follows: TGCGCCAGCAGCCAAGACGGGGACAGGGGCCCAACAACTAGCACAGATACGCAGTATTTT.

The chain carries TRBV7-9 and TRBJ2-5, with 9 nucleotides matching TRBD2. The length of the CDR3 is 15 residues. With 5 bases clipped from V and 3 bases from J, the junction kept 7 bases outside the gene matches. Germline V CDR1 and CDR2: SEHNR, FQNEAQ (reference sequence). DNA of the CDR3: TGTGCCAGCAGCCCCCATAGCGGGAGAAAAGAGACCCAGTACTTC. Encoded protein: CASSPHSGRKETQYF.

The J gene is TRBJ2-5, the V gene TRBV29-1; possible D gene TRBD1, 6 bases. With 7 bases removed from V and 2 bases from J, the gap between germline ends came to 11 bases. Germline CDR1 and CDR2: SQVTM and ANQGSEA. This CDR3 has 12 residues. Written as DNA, the CDR3 is TGCAGCGGACAGGACAGTCAAGAGACCCAGTACTTC. Amino acids: CSGQDSQETQYF. The full variable domain, rest sourced from reference TRBV29-1 and TRBJ2-5, is SAVISQKPSRDICQRGTSLTIQCQVDSQVTMMFWYRQQPGQSLTLIATANQGSEATYESGFVIDKFPISRPNLTFSTLTVSNMSPEDSSIYLCSGQDSQETQYFGPGTRLLVL.

The chain links TRBV7-2 to TRBJ2-1, with a tentative D call TRBD2 (6 bases). Looked up from germline, CDR1 is SGHTA and CDR2 is FQGNSA. The length of the CDR3 is 17 residues. V lost 7 bases and J 4 bases, leaving 23 bases between the germline ends. The CDR3 DNA sequence: TGTGCCAGCACAAAACCCCGCGGGACTCCGAAATACAATGAGCAGTTCTTC. This encodes CASTKPRGTPKYNEQFF.

The chain joins TRBV7-9 to TRBJ2-7, with 9 bases fitting TRBD1. With V trimmed by 3 bases and J by 0 bases, 3 bases remained unmatched. The germline gives CDR1 SEHNR, CDR2 FQNEAQ (reference sequence). This CDR3 has 15 residues. The CDR3 loop is CASSFTQGASYEQYF. The CDR3, as DNA: TGTGCCAGCAGCTTTACACAGGGGGCCTCCTACGAGCAGTACTTC.